Sequencing of this T cell receptor (beta chain) was carried out in a study of T cell responses to AZD1222 COVID-19 vaccine. Germline V gene sequence: CDR1 SEHNR, CDR2 FQNEAQ (reference sequence). V dropped 1 base and J dropped 3; count of bases not matched to a gene: 3. This CDR3 spans 16 amino acids. Only in-frame clones appear in the TCRdb table, and some are missing; sequencing was by immunoSEQ multiplex PCR. The sample has about 120,000 clones; less than 95% are singletons. V and J are TRBV7-9 and TRBJ2-4; 10 bases are shared with TRBD1. The source of this sequence is an adult in good health. The source material was peripheral blood, sampled on day 0 of AZD1222 vaccination. The CDR3 nucleotides are TGTGCCAGCAGCTTAGGACAGGGGGCCGGCAAAAACATTCAGTACTTC. Its translation: CASSLGQGAGKNIQYF.